The sample holds many counts of the clone carrying this T cell receptor beta chain. This sample was included in a study of human T cells and chemical hapten exposure. Study-level background: Small volume differences among pooled libraries mainly caused per-sample TCR yield variation.

V lost 5 bases and J lost 7; bases outside the gene matches: 4. The CDR3 consists of 12 residues. The germline V gene has CDR1 SQVTM and CDR2 ANQGSEA. The library put unique molecular identifiers onto individual cDNA molecules. Original processing methods: Sampled TCR counts reached a median of roughly 98,000 per sample, with values ranging from about 23,224 to 690,600. Using its own MiXCR run on the RACE reads, TCRdb lists one record per CDR3 protein. These V and J calls derive from TCRdb rather than the authors' analysis. The sample has 55,000 to 85,000 distinct CDR3 sequences; 9.8% are singletons. This sample's time point: patch test 1, 2 weeks after DPC sensitization. Treatment here: therapeutic diphenylcyclopropenone sensitization with weekly scalp DPC.

The chain combines TRBV29-1 with TRBJ1-5, with TRBD1 matching 8 bases. The receptor's source is a woman between 40 and 50 years old with alopecia areata. Some clones in this sample may be carry-over from other donors' samples. The material was whole blood, obtained in connection with sensitization to the hapten diphenylcyclopropenone (DPC). The CDR3 here is CSVRQGNQPQHF. For the CDR3, the DNA is TGCAGCGTTAGACAGGGGAACCAGCCCCAGCATTTT.